The T cell receptor (beta chain) described here comes from a study of Ad26.COV2.S vaccination and SARS-CoV-2 variants. For the study at large: Intramuscular Ad26.COV2.S at 5x10^10 or 1x10^11 viral particles.

The data were produced by immunoSEQ multiplex PCR, yet TCRdb's version contains in-frame clones alone and is incomplete. The sample includes fewer than 400,000 clones, more than 85% seen only once; the top ten take under 4%. Study results and limitations: While placebo recipients had lower spike-specific TCR breadth, vaccine recipients had more. Overall T cell responses may have been underestimated by the analyses of TCR breadth and depth.

Treatment specified: 15 to 20 received Ad26.COV2.S at low or high dose, single or two shots; about 5 received placebo; per-sample allocation not given. The samples date from day 63 after the first vaccine or placebo injection. The V gene's germline CDR1 is MNHNS and CDR2 SASEGT. The V gene lost 0 bases and the J gene lost 4 bases, with 7 bases spanning the gap. The CDR3 has 14 amino acids. A word on this clone: Its specificity is unknown.

The chain links TRBV6-1 to TRBJ1-5; D ambiguous. This receptor was taken from a person between 18 and 65 years old who received the Ad26.COV2.S COVID-19 vaccine or a placebo. This sample comprised peripheral blood, obtained in a trial of Ad26.COV2.S vaccine versus placebo. CDR3 sequence (DNA): TGTGCCAGCAGTGAAGCACGTCAGAATCAGCCCCAGCATTTT. Translation: CASSEARQNQPQHF.